These 2 T cell receptor beta chains originate from one sample sequenced in a study of glioma-infiltrating T cells after dendritic cell vaccination. Repertoires were generated with immunoSEQ multiplex PCR, while TCRdb's copy carries only in-frame clones and drops some. Here the sample spans approximately 110,000 clones, nearly 90% being singletons. Stated time point: after dendritic cell vaccination, including at tumor progression/relapse. Sequenced material: blood, taken after dendritic cell vaccination. The receptor set was obtained from a human donor with glioblastoma.

The chain carries TRBV5-1 and TRBJ2-3; the match to TRBD1 covers 8 bases. The V gene end was trimmed by 2 bases and the J gene end by 1 base; junction bases not matched to a gene: 3. Looked up from germline, CDR1 is SGHRS and CDR2 is YFSETQ. The CDR3 is made up of 15 amino acids. This chain's CDR3 is CASSLPGQGTDTQYF. CDR3 DNA: TGCGCCAGCAGCTTACCGGGACAGGGCACAGATACGCAGTATTTT.

The CDR3 coding sequence is TGTGCCAGCAGTGTGTTGATGGGGGCGGCTTTCTTT. It encodes CASSVLMGAAFF. The chain is built from TRBV2 and TRBJ1-1, with D maybe TRBD1 (6 bases). The CDR3 totals 12 residues. CDR1 and CDR2 from the germline V gene are SNHLY and FYNNEI. Between the trimmed V and J ends, which lost 4 bases and 11 bases, there was a span of 14 bases.